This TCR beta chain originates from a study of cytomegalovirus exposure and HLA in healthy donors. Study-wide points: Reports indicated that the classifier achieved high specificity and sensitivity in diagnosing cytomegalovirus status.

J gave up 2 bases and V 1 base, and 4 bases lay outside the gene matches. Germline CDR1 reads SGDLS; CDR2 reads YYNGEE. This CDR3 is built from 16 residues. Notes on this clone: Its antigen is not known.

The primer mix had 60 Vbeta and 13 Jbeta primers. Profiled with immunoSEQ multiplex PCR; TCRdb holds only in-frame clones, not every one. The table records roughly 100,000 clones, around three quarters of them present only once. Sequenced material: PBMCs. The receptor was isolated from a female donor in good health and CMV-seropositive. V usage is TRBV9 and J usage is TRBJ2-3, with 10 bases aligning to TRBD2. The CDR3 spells CASSVMSGRATDTQYF. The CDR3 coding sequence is TGTGCCAGCAGCGTAATGAGCGGGAGGGCCACAGATACGCAGTATTTT.